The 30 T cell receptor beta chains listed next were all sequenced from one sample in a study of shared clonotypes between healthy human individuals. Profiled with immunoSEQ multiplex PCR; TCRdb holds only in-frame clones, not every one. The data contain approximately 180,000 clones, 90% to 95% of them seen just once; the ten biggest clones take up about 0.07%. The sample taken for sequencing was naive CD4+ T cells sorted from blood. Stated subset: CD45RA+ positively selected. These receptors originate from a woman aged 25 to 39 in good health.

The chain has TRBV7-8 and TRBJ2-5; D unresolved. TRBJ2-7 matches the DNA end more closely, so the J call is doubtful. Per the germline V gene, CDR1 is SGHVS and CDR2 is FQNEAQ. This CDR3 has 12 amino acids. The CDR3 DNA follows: TGTGCCAGCAGCTTACCCTCCTACGAGCAGTACTTC. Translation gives CASSLPSYEQYF.

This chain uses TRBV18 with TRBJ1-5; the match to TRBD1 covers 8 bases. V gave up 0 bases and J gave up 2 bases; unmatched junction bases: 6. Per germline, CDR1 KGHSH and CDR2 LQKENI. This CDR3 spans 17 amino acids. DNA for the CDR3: TGTGCCAGCTCACCACCGACAGGACAGGGTCGCAATCAGCCCCAGCATTTT. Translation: CASSPPTGQGRNQPQHF.

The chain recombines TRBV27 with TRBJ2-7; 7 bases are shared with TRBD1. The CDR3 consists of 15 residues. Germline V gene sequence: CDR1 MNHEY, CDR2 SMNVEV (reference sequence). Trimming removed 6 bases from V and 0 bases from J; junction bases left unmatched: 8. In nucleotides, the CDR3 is TGTGCCAGCAGGGCTGTGGGACAGAGCTCCTACGAGCAGTACTTC. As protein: CASRAVGQSSYEQYF.

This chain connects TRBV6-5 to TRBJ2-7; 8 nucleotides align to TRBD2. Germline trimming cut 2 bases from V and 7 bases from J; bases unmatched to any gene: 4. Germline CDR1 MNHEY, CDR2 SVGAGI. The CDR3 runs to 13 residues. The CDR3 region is CASSYREGWEQYF. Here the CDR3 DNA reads TGTGCCAGCAGTTACCGGGAGGGTTGGGAGCAGTACTTC.

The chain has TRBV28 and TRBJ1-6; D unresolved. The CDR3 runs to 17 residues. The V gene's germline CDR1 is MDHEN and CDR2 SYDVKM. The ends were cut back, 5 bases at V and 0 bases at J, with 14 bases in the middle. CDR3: CASSVPRLSSYNSPLHF. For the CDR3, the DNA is TGTGCCAGCAGTGTTCCCAGGCTGAGCTCCTATAATTCACCCCTCCACTTT.

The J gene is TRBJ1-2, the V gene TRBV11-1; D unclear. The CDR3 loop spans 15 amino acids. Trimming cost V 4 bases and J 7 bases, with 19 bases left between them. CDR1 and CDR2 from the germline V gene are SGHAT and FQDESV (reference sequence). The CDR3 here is CASSSRGEEYSGYTF. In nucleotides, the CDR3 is TGTGCCAGCAGCTCCCGCGGGGAAGAATACAGTGGCTACACCTTC. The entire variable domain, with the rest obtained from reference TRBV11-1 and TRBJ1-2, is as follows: EAEVAQSPRYKITEKSQAVAFWCDPISGHATLYWYRQILGQGPELLVQFQDESVVDDSQLPKDRFSAERLKGVDSTLKIQPAELGDSAMYLCASSSRGEEYSGYTFGSGTRLTVV.

The CDR3 nucleotides read TGCGCCAGCAGCAGTGACCCGGGACAAATCTATGGCTACACCTTC. Its protein is CASSSDPGQIYGYTF. The chain links TRBV5-1 to TRBJ1-2; tentative D call: TRBD1 (6 bases). This CDR3 is built from 15 residues. V gave up 4 bases and J gave up 4 bases, with 17 bases separating them. The germline CDR1 and CDR2 sequences are SGHRS and YFSETQ.

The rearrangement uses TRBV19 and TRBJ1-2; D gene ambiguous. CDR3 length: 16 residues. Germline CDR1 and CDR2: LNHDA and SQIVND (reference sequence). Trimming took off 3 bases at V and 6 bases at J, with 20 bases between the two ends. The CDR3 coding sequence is TGTGCCAGTAGTATTTCTTCTGGGCAAGGACGAAATGGCTACACCTTC. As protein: CASSISSGQGRNGYTF. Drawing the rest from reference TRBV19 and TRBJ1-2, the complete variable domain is DGGITQSPKYLFRKEGQNVTLSCEQNLNHDAMYWYRQDPGQGLRLIYYSQIVNDFQKGDIAEGYSVSREKKESFPLTVTSAQKNPTAFYLCASSISSGQGRNGYTFGSGTRLTVV.

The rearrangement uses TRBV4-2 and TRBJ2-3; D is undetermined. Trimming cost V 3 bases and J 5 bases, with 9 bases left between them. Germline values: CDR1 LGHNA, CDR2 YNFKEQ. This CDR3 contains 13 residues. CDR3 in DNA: TGTGCCAGCAGCCAGGAGCGAGTAGATACGCAGTATTTT. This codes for CASSQERVDTQYF.

As DNA, the CDR3 is TGTGCCAGCAGTTCCCAAGGGTCCGGCTACGAGCAGTACTTC. It specifies CASSSQGSGYEQYF. The V and J genes are TRBV28 and TRBJ2-5, with D unclear. The J call is doubtful: the DNA matches TRBJ2-7 better. Per germline, CDR1 MDHEN and CDR2 SYDVKM. This CDR3 contains 14 residues.

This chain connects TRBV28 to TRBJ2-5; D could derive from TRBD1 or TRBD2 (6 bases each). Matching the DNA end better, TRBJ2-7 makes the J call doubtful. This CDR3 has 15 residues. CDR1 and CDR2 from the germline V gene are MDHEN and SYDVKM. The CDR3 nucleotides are TGTGCCAGCAGTTTAGGCGGGGACACGCGCGGCGAGCAGTACTTC. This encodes CASSLGGDTRGEQYF.

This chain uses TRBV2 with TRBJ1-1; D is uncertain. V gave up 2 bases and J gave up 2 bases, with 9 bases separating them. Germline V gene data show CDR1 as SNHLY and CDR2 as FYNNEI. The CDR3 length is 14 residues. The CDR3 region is CASSELGINTEAFF. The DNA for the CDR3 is TGTGCCAGCAGTGAATTAGGGATTAACACTGAAGCTTTCTTT.

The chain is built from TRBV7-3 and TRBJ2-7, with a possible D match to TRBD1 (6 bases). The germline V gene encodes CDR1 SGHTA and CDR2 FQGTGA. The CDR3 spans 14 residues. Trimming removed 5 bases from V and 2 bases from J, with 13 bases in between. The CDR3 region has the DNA TGTGCCAGCAGCCCAGGACAGTCCACCTACGAGCAGTACTTC. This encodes CASSPGQSTYEQYF. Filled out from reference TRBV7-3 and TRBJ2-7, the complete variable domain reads GAGVSQTPSNKVTEKGKYVELRCDPISGHTALYWYRQSLGQGPEFLIYFQGTGAADDSGLPNDRFFAVRPEGSVSTLKIQRTERGDSAVYLCASSPGQSTYEQYFGPGTRLTVT.

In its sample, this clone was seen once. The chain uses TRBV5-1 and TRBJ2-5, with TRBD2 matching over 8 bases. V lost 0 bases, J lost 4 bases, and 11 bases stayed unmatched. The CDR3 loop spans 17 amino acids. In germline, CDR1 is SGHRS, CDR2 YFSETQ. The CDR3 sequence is CASSLARGGGPTETQYF. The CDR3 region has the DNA TGCGCCAGCAGCTTGGCCCGCGGCGGGGGGCCGACAGAGACCCAGTACTTC. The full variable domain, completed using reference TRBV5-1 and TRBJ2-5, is KAGVTQTPRYLIKTRGQQVTLSCSPISGHRSVSWYQQTPGQGLQFLFEYFSETQRNKGNFPGRFSGRQFSNSRSEMNVSTLELGDSALYLCASSLARGGGPTETQYFGPGTRLLVL.

The CDR3 sequence: CASSRTGTGSSYEQYF. DNA for the CDR3: TGTGCCAGCAGCCGAACCGGGACAGGGAGCTCCTACGAGCAGTACTTC. The V gene is TRBV7-9, the J gene TRBJ2-7; 9 bases line up with TRBD1. V was pared by 5 bases and J by 0 bases, with 8 bases of the junction left unmatched. Germline V gene data show CDR1 as SEHNR and CDR2 as FQNEAQ (reference sequence). The CDR3 extends over 16 amino acids.

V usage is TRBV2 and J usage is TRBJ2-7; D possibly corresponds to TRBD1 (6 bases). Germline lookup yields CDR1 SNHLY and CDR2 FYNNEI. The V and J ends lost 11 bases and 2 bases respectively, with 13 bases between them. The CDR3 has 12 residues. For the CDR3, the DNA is TGTGCCGGCCGGGACATGACCTACGAGCAGTACTTC. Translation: CAGRDMTYEQYF.

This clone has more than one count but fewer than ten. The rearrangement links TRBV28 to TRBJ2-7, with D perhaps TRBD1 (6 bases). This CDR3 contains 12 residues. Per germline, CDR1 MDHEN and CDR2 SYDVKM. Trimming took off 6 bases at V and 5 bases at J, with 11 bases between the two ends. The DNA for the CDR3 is TGTGCCAGCAGACTCACAGGGCACGAGCAGTACTTC. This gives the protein CASRLTGHEQYF.

CDR3 sequence reads: CASSLNRAKTNYGYTF. The CDR3 coding sequence is TGTGCCAGCAGCTTGAATAGGGCCAAAACTAACTATGGCTACACCTTC. The chain has TRBV4-2 and TRBJ1-2; no firm D call. CDR3 length equals 16 residues. CDR1 LGHNA and CDR2 YNFKEQ come from the germline V gene. V shed 5 bases and J shed 0 bases, with 16 bases lying between them.

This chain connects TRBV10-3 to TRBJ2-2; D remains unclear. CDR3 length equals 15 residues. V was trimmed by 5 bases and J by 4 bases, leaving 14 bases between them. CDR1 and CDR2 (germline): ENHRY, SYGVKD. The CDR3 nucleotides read TGTGCCATCAGTCCCCGGATGGAAGGCACCGGGGAGCTGTTTTTT. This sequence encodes CAISPRMEGTGELFF.

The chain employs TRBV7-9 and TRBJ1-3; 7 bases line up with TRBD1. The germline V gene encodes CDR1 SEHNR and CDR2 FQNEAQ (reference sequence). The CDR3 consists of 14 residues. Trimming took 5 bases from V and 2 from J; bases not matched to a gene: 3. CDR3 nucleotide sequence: TGTGCCAGCAGCAATACAGGGGCTGGAAACACCATATATTTT. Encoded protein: CASSNTGAGNTIYF.

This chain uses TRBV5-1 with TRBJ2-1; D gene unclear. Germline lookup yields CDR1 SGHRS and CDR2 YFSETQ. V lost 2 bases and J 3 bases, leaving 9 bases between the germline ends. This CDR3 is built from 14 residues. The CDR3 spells CASSFWRNYNEQFF. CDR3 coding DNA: TGCGCCAGCAGCTTCTGGAGAAACTACAATGAGCAGTTCTTC.

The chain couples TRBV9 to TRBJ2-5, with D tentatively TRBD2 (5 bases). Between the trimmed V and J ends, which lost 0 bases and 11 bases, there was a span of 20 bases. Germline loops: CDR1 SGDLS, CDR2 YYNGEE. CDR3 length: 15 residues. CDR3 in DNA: TGTGCCAGCAGCGTAGAAGAAGGGCCTCTAAGGGAGCAGTACTTC. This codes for CASSVEEGPLREQYF.

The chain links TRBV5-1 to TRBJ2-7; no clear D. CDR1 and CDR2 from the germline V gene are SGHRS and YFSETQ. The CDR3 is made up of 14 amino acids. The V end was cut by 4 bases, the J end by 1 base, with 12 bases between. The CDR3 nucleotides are TGCGCCAGCAGCCCCGGGCCCGAATCCTACGAGCAGTACTTC. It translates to CASSPGPESYEQYF.

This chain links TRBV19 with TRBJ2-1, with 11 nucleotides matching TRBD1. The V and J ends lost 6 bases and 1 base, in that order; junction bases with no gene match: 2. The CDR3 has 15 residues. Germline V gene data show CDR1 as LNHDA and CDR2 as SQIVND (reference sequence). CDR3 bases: TGTGCCAGTAGGGACAGGGGGCCTTCCTACAATGAGCAGTTCTTC. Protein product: CASRDRGPSYNEQFF.

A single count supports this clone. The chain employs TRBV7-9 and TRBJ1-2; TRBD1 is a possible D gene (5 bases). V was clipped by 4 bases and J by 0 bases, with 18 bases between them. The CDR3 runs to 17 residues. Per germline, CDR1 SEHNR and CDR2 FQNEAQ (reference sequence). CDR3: CASSYPARGNTNYGYTF. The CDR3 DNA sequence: TGTGCCAGCAGCTACCCGGCGCGGGGCAATACTAACTATGGCTACACCTTC.

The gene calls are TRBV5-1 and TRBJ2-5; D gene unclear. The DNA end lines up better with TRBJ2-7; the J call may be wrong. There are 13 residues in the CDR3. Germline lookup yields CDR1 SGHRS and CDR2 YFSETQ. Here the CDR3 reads CASSLEAANEQYF. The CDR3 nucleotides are TGCGCCAGCAGCTTGGAGGCCGCTAACGAGCAGTACTTC.

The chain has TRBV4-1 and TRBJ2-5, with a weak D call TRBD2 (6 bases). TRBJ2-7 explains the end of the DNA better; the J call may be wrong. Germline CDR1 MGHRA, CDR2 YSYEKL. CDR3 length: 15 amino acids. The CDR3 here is CASSHPAGRPYEQYF. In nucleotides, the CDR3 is TGCGCCAGCAGCCACCCAGCGGGCAGACCCTACGAGCAGTACTTC.

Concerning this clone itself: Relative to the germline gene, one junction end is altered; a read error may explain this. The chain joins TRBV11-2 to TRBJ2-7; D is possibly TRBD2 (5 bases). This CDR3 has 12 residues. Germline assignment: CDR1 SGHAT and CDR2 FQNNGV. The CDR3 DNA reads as TGTGCCAGCAGCTTAGTGGACGCGGGCCCCAGCTTC. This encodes CASSLVDAGPSF.

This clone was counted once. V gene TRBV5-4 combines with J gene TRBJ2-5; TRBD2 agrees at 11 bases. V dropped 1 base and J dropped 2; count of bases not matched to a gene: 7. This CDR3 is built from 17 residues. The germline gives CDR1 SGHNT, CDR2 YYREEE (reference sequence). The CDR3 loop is CASSLIRLAGNQETQYF. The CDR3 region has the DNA TGTGCCAGCAGCTTGATCAGACTAGCGGGGAATCAAGAGACCCAGTACTTC.

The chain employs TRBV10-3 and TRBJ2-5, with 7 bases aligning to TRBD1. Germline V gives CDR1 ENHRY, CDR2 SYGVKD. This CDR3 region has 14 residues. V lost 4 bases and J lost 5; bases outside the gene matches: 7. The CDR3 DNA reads TGTGCCATCAGTGCCAGACAGGGTGTGGAGACCCAGTACTTC. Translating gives CAISARQGVETQYF.